These 15 T cell receptor beta chains were sequenced from one sample in a study of T-cell memory formation after mild COVID-19. TCRdb reprocessed the 5' RACE reads via MiXCR and lists one record per CDR3 protein. The table shows hundreds of thousands of distinct CDR3 sequences, with roughly 25% occurring only once. Material: PBMCs or a T cell subset sorted from them (not recorded which). The source is an adult woman who had mild COVID-19 (a few samples of this study predate the infection). Cell type and time point are not known.

This sequence joins TRBV29-1 and TRBJ2-7, with 9 bases lining up with TRBD1. The germline V gene has CDR1 SQVTM and CDR2 ANQGSEA. With V trimmed by 3 bases and J by 5 bases, 5 bases remained unmatched. This CDR3 contains 13 residues. CDR3 sequence reads: CSVEPDRGNEQYF. In DNA, the CDR3 is TGCAGCGTTGAGCCTGACAGGGGGAACGAGCAGTACTTC.

This clonotype was recorded a few times. This sequence joins TRBV5-1 and TRBJ2-2; tentative D call: TRBD2 (5 bases). There are 16 residues in the CDR3. Germline assignment: CDR1 SGHRS and CDR2 YFSETQ. Deletions cut 1 base from V and 0 bases from J, with 10 bases between. For the CDR3, the DNA is TGCGCCAGCAGCTTGAACGGGGTTACGAACACCGGGGAGCTGTTTTTT. Residues: CASSLNGVTNTGELFF.

V usage is TRBV6-1 and J usage is TRBJ1-1; TRBD1 agrees at 7 bases. Trimming took 7 bases from V and 0 from J; bases not matched to a gene: 14. The CDR3 has 17 amino acids. Per the germline V gene, CDR1 is MNHNS and CDR2 is SASEGT. In DNA form, the CDR3 reads TGTGCCAGCACCCGAGTGCTTTGGGACAGTATGAACACTGAAGCTTTCTTT. Translated: CASTRVLWDSMNTEAFF.

This rearrangement joins TRBV12-3 or TRBV12-4 to TRBJ1-2, with 9 bases matching TRBD1. V lost 6 bases and J lost 4; bases outside the gene matches: 6. This CDR3 spans 14 amino acids. This chain's CDR3 is CASRSTGGSYGYTF. In nucleotides, the CDR3 is TGTGCCAGCAGGTCGACAGGGGGTTCCTATGGCTACACCTTC.

This clonotype turned up a few times. The chain links TRBV2 to TRBJ2-3; possibly TRBD1 for D (6 bases). Germline-derived CDR1 and CDR2 are SNHLY and FYNNEI. Trimming took 5 bases from V and 3 from J, leaving 12 bases between them. The CDR3 contains 14 residues. The CDR3 loop reads CASSRTERTDTQYF. CDR3 bases: TGTGCCAGCAGTAGGACAGAAAGGACAGATACGCAGTATTTT.

The chain combines TRBV3-1 with TRBJ1-6; D is unclear. CDR3 size: 16 residues. CDR1 and CDR2 from the germline V gene are LGHDT and YNNKEL (reference sequence). Trimming cost V 0 bases and J 5 bases, with 11 bases left between them. The CDR3 sequence is CASSQESGRNNSPLHF. The DNA for the CDR3 is TGTGCCAGCAGCCAAGAATCTGGACGGAATAATTCACCCCTCCACTTT.

The rearrangement links TRBV7-2 to TRBJ2-1; D is perhaps TRBD2 (7 bases). Trimming took off 2 bases at V and 8 bases at J, with 16 bases between the two ends. This CDR3 comprises 15 residues. Germline CDR1 reads SGHTA; CDR2 reads FQGNSA. The CDR3, as DNA: TGTGCCAGCAGCTTACGGGGGGCAACTTTCTATGAGCAGTTCTTC. It translates to CASSLRGATFYEQFF.

The chain joins TRBV14 to TRBJ2-5; no firm D call. The CDR3 is 15 amino acids. The germline V gene encodes CDR1 SGHDN and CDR2 FVKESK. The V and J ends lost 1 base and 1 base respectively, with 10 bases between them. CDR3 protein: CASSQVKQIQETQYF. CDR3 DNA: TGTGCCAGCAGCCAAGTGAAACAGATCCAAGAGACCCAGTACTTC.

The gene calls are TRBV7-2 and TRBJ1-3; possibly TRBD1 for D (5 bases). Per germline, CDR1 SGHTA and CDR2 FQGNSA. This CDR3 comprises 14 residues. The germline V and J ends were trimmed by 8 bases and 0 bases, with 11 bases remaining between them. The CDR3 DNA sequence: TGTGCCAGCTCGACAGAACACTCTGGAAACACCATATATTTT. It is translated as CASSTEHSGNTIYF.

This clonotype was found a few times. The chain has TRBV29-1 and TRBJ2-4, with 7 nucleotides matching TRBD1. CDR1 and CDR2 (germline): SQVTM, ANQGSEA. The V and J ends lost 0 bases and 2 bases, in that order; junction bases with no gene match: 1. The CDR3 is 14 residues long. The CDR3 nucleotides read TGCAGCGTTGAAGATAGGGGGCCCAAAAACATTCAGTACTTC. The encoded protein is CSVEDRGPKNIQYF.

In its sample, this clonotype was seen a few times. This rearrangement joins TRBV7-6 to TRBJ2-7, with D hard to call. V lost 5 bases to trimming and J lost 5 bases, with 10 bases between them. Germline CDR1 reads SGHVS; CDR2 reads FNYEAQ. This CDR3 has 12 amino acids. CDR3 protein: CASSPHWDEQYF. CDR3 DNA sequence: TGTGCCAGCAGCCCCCATTGGGACGAGCAGTACTTC.

The rearrangement joins TRBV12-3 or TRBV12-4 to TRBJ2-1; 9 bases map to TRBD2. The V and J ends lost 2 bases and 7 bases, in that order; junction bases with no gene match: 3. The CDR3 sequence is 14 residues long. CDR3 amino acids: CASSLWTSVNEQFF. The CDR3 DNA reads TGTGCCAGCAGTTTATGGACTAGCGTGAATGAGCAGTTCTTC.

This clonotype was seen only a few times. The CDR3 bases are TGCGCCAGCAGCTTGAACGGGGGAGCGGATGAGCAGTTCTTC. Its protein is CASSLNGGADEQFF. This chain connects TRBV5-1 to TRBJ2-1, with D possibly TRBD2 on 6 matching bases. CDR3 size: 14 residues. Trimming left V 1 base short and J 8 bases short, with 13 bases between. Germline lookup yields CDR1 SGHRS and CDR2 YFSETQ.

This clonotype was detected once. This chain links TRBV2 with TRBJ1-2, with D hard to call. The CDR3 extends over 12 amino acids. The germline gives CDR1 SNHLY, CDR2 FYNNEI. Trimming cost V 7 bases and J 8 bases, with 14 bases left between them. The CDR3 coding sequence is TGTGCCAGCACCCTTTTGGAGCGGGGCTACACCTTC. Residues: CASTLLERGYTF.

There are a few counts of this clonotype. This chain uses TRBV7-9 with TRBJ2-7; D call uncertain. Germline values: CDR1 SEHNR, CDR2 FQNEAQ (reference sequence). V was pared by 5 bases and J by 5 bases, with 10 bases between. The CDR3 spans 12 residues. This CDR3 reads CASSMSTDEQYF. The DNA of the CDR3 is TGTGCCAGCAGCATGAGCACGGACGAGCAGTACTTC.